A selection of T cell receptor beta chains follows, all from one sample in a study of cytomegalovirus exposure and HLA in healthy donors. Produced via immunoSEQ multiplex PCR; TCRdb's table is partial and in-frame only. The data hold 100,000 to 140,000 clones, with 60% to 80% observed a single time. Sample: PBMCs. The receptors originated from a man aged 18 to 35 in good health and CMV-seronegative. Both conserved end residues are part of each CDR3. Fields, in order: clone size, D gene, V gene, J gene, CDR3 DNA, CDR3 protein. The D gene is left open where the match is weak. Size tells how often a clone was seen (once, few, many) or the class of an expanded clone, and some rows leave it out.

once	TRBD1	TRBV28	TRBJ2-7	TGTGCCAGCACACAGGGGGGCTCCTACGAGCAGTACTTC	CASTQGGSYEQYF
.	.	TRBV7-9	TRBJ2-5	TGTTCCAGCAGAAAAGACAGAGAGACCCAGTACTTC	CSSRKDRETQYF
.	TRBD1	TRBV6-5	TRBJ1-2	TGTGCCAGCAGCCCTGACAGGGGATATGGCTACACCTTC	CASSPDRGYGYTF
.	TRBD2	TRBV14	TRBJ2-7	TGTGCCAGCAGCCAAGTAGCGGGGGGGCCCTACGAGCAGTACTTC	CASSQVAGGPYEQYF
.	.	TRBV2	TRBJ2-3	TGTGCCAGCAAAGCGGGTAGAACAGATACGCAGTATTTT	CASKAGRTDTQYF
.	.	TRBV5-1	TRBJ2-2	TGCGCCAGCCTCGACAGGCCCAACACCGGGGAGCTGTTTTTT	CASLDRPNTGELFF
few	.	TRBV4-3	TRBJ2-3	TGCGCCAGCAGCCAAGTGGGCGCAGCAGATACGCAGTATTTT	CASSQVGAADTQYF
few	.	TRBV4-1	TRBJ2-6	TGCGCCAGCAGCCAGGGAGTAATCAACGTCCTGACTTTC	CASSQGVINVLTF
.	TRBD1	TRBV18	TRBJ1-1	TGTGCCAGCTCACCCCCCGACAGGGGGAGGACTGAAGCTTTCTTT	CASSPPDRGRTEAFF
.	TRBD1	TRBV11-2	TRBJ2-5	TGTGCCAGCAGCACCCGAGACAGGGGACAGACCCAGTACTTC	CASSTRDRGQTQYF
.	.	TRBV11-2	TRBJ2-3	TGTGCCAGCACCCTTGTAGGGGGAAGGGTGGGTGATACGCAGTATTTT	CASTLVGGRVGDTQYF
.	TRBD1	TRBV7-8	TRBJ1-5	TGTGCCAGCAGCCTAAGGGGGCAGGGCAATCAGCCCCAGCATTTT	CASSLRGQGNQPQHF
.	.	TRBV6-6	TRBJ2-7	TGTGCCAGCACAGGGGTGCAGGCCTACGAGCAGTACTTC	CASTGVQAYEQYF
.	TRBD1	TRBV5-1	TRBJ1-2	TGCGCCAGCAGCTTCGAACCGGGACAGGGCTATGGCTACACCTTC	CASSFEPGQGYGYTF
few	.	TRBV27	TRBJ2-2	TGTGCCAGCACCACCGGAGGACCGAACACCGGGGAGCTGTTTTTT	CASTTGGPNTGELFF
few	.	TRBV5-1	TRBJ2-2	TGCGCCAGCAGCTTGGGGGGCTTTGGGTCGAACACCGGGGAGCTGTTTTTT	CASSLGGFGSNTGELFF
few	TRBD1	TRBV6-5	TRBJ1-2	TGTGCCAGCACGCGGGGACAGTACTATGGCTACACCTTC	CASTRGQYYGYTF
.	TRBD1	TRBV5-1	TRBJ1-2	TGCGCCAGCAGCCCGGACGGGACAGTACATGGCTACACCTTC	CASSPDGTVHGYTF
once	.	TRBV15	TRBJ2-1	TGTGCCACCAGCAGAGTGGGTAGGGGGTTTAGGAATGAGCAGTTCTTC	CATSRVGRGFRNEQFF
.	.	TRBV6-1	TRBJ2-5	TGTGCCAGCAGTGAATGGGGCACCCAAGAGACCCAGTACTTC	CASSEWGTQETQYF
.	TRBD2	TRBV2	TRBJ2-7	TGTGCCAGCAGCCGAAGCGGGACTATCTCCTACGAGCAGTACTTC	CASSRSGTISYEQYF
.	.	TRBV10-2	TRBJ1-1	TGCGCCAGCAGTGAAGGTAGCCAGGCTTTCTTT	CASSEGSQAFF
.	.	TRBV11-1	TRBJ2-5	TGTGCCAGCAGCTTATTAGTTGGGGCGGCCCGGGAGACCCAGTACTTC	CASSLLVGAARETQYF
few	.	TRBV11-2	TRBJ1-6	TGTGCCAGCAGACGCGGACAGAATTCACCCCTCCACTTT	CASRRGQNSPLHF
.	TRBD1	TRBV7-9	TRBJ2-2	TGTGCCAGCAGCTTAGCCCAGGGGGCTAGCACCGGGGAGCTGTTTTTT	CASSLAQGASTGELFF
.	.	TRBV19	TRBJ2-3	TGTGCCAGTAGCACAGGGTCTAGCACAGATACGCAGTATTTT	CASSTGSSTDTQYF